The table lists the clone carrying this T cell receptor beta chain with many counts. What it binds is unknown. The data were taken from a study of human T cells and chemical hapten exposure. Study-wide results and caveats: Expanded TCRs produced significantly more large CDR3 similarity clusters than controls did.

As handled by the study authors: With a range of 23,224 to 690,600, the median per sample was around 97,000 TCRs. TCRdb reprocessed the RACE reads with MiXCR, giving one entry per CDR3 protein. The V and J calls come from TCRdb's annotation, not from the publication. The sample holds about 82,000 distinct CDR3 sequences; roughly a tenth are singletons and the top ten take less than 6.5%. Time point noted: patch test 2, 6 weeks after DPC sensitization. Documented treatment: therapeutic diphenylcyclopropenone sensitization with weekly scalp DPC. This CDR3 comprises 13 residues. The germline V and J ends were trimmed by 7 bases and 4 bases, with 11 bases remaining between them. Germline loops: CDR1 SEHNR, CDR2 FQNEAQ (reference sequence).

The chain couples TRBV7-9 to TRBJ1-3; D is uncertain. This specimen consisted of whole blood, obtained in connection with sensitization to the hapten diphenylcyclopropenone (DPC). This TCR was sampled from a woman between 45 and 60 years old with alopecia areata. Some clones in this sample may be carry-over from other donors' samples. For the CDR3, the DNA is TGTGCCAGCATTCGCACAGACGGAAACACCATATATTTT. This sequence encodes CASIRTDGNTIYF.